At least ten counts were recorded for the clone carrying this TCR beta chain. This sample is drawn from a study of blood T cell repertoires in COVID-19. In the study overall: Both acute and convalescent COVID-19 samples were obtained from the United States, Italy and Spain.

Researchers sorted participants into cohorts using their self-reported clinical history. Authors' methods: Counts of nucleated cells, estimated from reference gene primer amplification, were obtained. Repertoires were generated with immunoSEQ multiplex PCR, while TCRdb's copy carries only in-frame clones and drops some. That table supplies the V and J calls and clone size; D and trimming were determined from the DNA. This table has a few hundred thousand clones, roughly 88% appearing once. This sequence originates from a woman in her twenties or thirties who had recovered from COVID-19. The sequenced material came from PBMCs or T cells enriched from blood (not recorded which).

This CDR3 reads CASSTVLGPQHF. The CDR3 region has the DNA TGTGCCAGTAGTACCGTCCTAGGGCCCCAGCATTTT. The chain links TRBV19 to TRBJ1-5; D is uncertain. Between the trimmed V and J ends, which lost 4 bases and 9 bases, there was a span of 10 bases. The CDR3 has 12 residues. Germline CDR1 and CDR2: LNHDA and SQIVND (reference sequence). The full variable domain, rest sourced from reference TRBV19 and TRBJ1-5, is DGGITQSPKYLFRKEGQNVTLSCEQNLNHDAMYWYRQDPGQGLRLIYYSQIVNDFQKGDIAEGYSVSREKKESFPLTVTSAQKNPTAFYLCASSTVLGPQHFGDGTRLSIL.